The 10 T cell receptor beta chains below come from one sample, sequenced in a study of PD-1 blockade in classical Hodgkin lymphoma. All the patients suffered relapse after autologous stem cell transplantation, and brentuximab vedotin exposure differed. The assay was immunoSEQ multiplex PCR, and TCRdb's table has in-frame clones only and misses some. This repertoire shows more than 85,000 clones, 92% found once; its top ten account for less than 3%. This sample comprised peripheral blood mononuclear cells (PBMCs), obtained before the second cycle of nivolumab. The receptors were gathered from a human donor with classical Hodgkin lymphoma.

In DNA form, the CDR3 reads TGCGCCAGCAGCTTGGACGACAACATACATTCACCCCTCCACTTT. Residues: CASSLDDNIHSPLHF. The chain has TRBV5-1 and TRBJ1-6; D not resolved. Germline V gene lookup returns CDR1 SGHRS and CDR2 YFSETQ. This CDR3 has 15 amino acids. Trimming removed 0 bases at V and 8 bases at J, with 12 bases between.

This clone was seen a single time. This chain connects TRBV4-1 to TRBJ1-2; 8 bases fit TRBD1. The junction had 13 bases not matched to a gene; V was cut back by 4 bases and J by 3 bases. The CDR3 extends over 17 amino acids. CDR1 is MGHRA, CDR2 YSYEKL, per germline. The CDR3 coding sequence is TGCGCCAGCAGCCCGACCAGTACAGGGGGTATTTACTATGGCTACACCTTC. It specifies CASSPTSTGGIYYGYTF.

The genes are TRBV4-1 and TRBJ1-5; no definite D call. The CDR3 spans 18 residues. Germline assignment: CDR1 MGHRA and CDR2 YSYEKL. With 4 bases removed from V and 0 bases from J, the gap between germline ends came to 19 bases. CDR3 coding DNA: TGCGCCAGCAGCCCGTTCCCCGCCGGGAAGTATAGCAATCAGCCCCAGCATTTT. Protein: CASSPFPAGKYSNQPQHF.

V and J are TRBV30 and TRBJ2-3, with 12 positions matching TRBD2. The V gene end was trimmed by 3 bases and the J gene end by 0 bases; junction bases not matched to a gene: 7. Germline CDR1 reads GTSNPN; CDR2 reads SVGIG (reference sequence). CDR3 length: 17 amino acids. The CDR3 spells CAWSPGLAGLSTDTQYF. CDR3 nucleotide sequence: TGTGCCTGGAGCCCAGGACTAGCGGGACTCAGCACAGATACGCAGTATTTT.

The chain recombines TRBV28 with TRBJ1-1, with a tentative D call TRBD1 (5 bases). Trimming shortened V by 5 bases and J by 0 bases, and 7 bases separated the two germline ends. The CDR3 length is 13 residues. Looked up from germline, CDR1 is MDHEN and CDR2 is SYDVKM. Written as DNA, the CDR3 is TGTGCCAGCAGTACAGGAGTGAACACTGAAGCTTTCTTT. This gives the protein CASSTGVNTEAFF.

The chain joins TRBV9 to TRBJ1-2; 8 bases fit TRBD1. The junction had 3 bases not matched to a gene; V was cut back by 3 bases and J by 2 bases. Germline values: CDR1 SGDLS, CDR2 YYNGEE. This CDR3 has 14 residues. DNA for the CDR3: TGTGCCAGCAGCGGCAGGGGGCGCAACTATGGCTACACCTTC. Residues: CASSGRGRNYGYTF.

The chain couples TRBV12-5 to TRBJ2-1; 9 nucleotides line up with TRBD1. V shed 5 bases, J shed 2 bases, and the junction held 4 bases outside the gene matches. The CDR3 runs to 15 residues. Germline CDR1 LGHNT, CDR2 FRNRAP. CDR3: CASGIGTGTYNEQFF. DNA of the CDR3: TGTGCTAGTGGTATTGGGACAGGGACCTACAATGAGCAGTTCTTC.

The CDR3 protein is CSASDQILYGYTF. CDR3 bases: TGCAGCGCTTCCGACCAGATTCTCTATGGCTACACCTTC. J is TRBJ1-2 and V is TRBV29-1; D unclear. Germline lookup yields CDR1 SQVTM and CDR2 ANQGSEA. There are 13 residues in the CDR3. The ends were cut back, 7 bases at V and 4 bases at J, with 16 bases in the middle.

The rearrangement joins TRBV5-1 to TRBJ2-3, with TRBD2 matching 10 bases. Germline V CDR1 and CDR2: SGHRS, YFSETQ. V trimming: 2 bases; J trimming: 4 bases; junction bases outside the gene matches: 10. The CDR3 extends over 17 amino acids. Here the CDR3 reads CASSFSSGRVVADTQYF. The DNA of the CDR3 is TGCGCCAGCAGCTTTTCTAGCGGGAGAGTAGTGGCAGATACGCAGTATTTT.

The chain carries TRBV5-4 and TRBJ2-3; D is possibly TRBD2 (5 bases). The germline gives CDR1 SGHNT, CDR2 YYREEE (reference sequence). CDR3 length: 13 residues. Between the trimmed V and J ends, which lost 2 bases and 6 bases, there was a span of 10 bases. The CDR3 sequence: CASSFERADTQYF. CDR3 nucleotide sequence: TGTGCCAGCAGCTTTGAGAGGGCCGATACGCAGTATTTT.